This TCR beta chain was sequenced during a study of T-cell reconstitution after alpha-beta-depleted transplantation in children. Study observations and caveats: Elevated TCRbeta diversity at day 60 was traced, in some patients, to surviving recipient T cells and thymic progenitors. The main origin of T-cell counts and diversity one year after transplant was newly produced T cells. Several hundred rapidly expanded clones from non-depleted graft cells reportedly supplied alpha-beta T cells about two months post-transplant.

This clonotype was counted only a few times. The antigen remains undetermined. It was with unique molecular identifiers that the TCRbeta library was prepared. One entry per CDR3 protein, called by TCRdb with MiXCR from the PCR reads. The table has around 270,000 distinct CDR3 sequences, over 7.5% seen once. The receptor was isolated from a female patient between 2 and 10 years old who had a stem cell transplant for Fanconi anemia, so the T cells may come from the graft donor. The sample consisted of peripheral blood, taken 360 days after TCRalphabeta/CD19-depleted stem cell transplant.

This CDR3 is CASSLRLRATNEKLFF. In nucleotides, the CDR3 is TGTGCCAGCAGCTTGAGGCTTAGGGCAACTAATGAAAAACTGTTTTTT. The chain links TRBV5-8 to TRBJ1-4; no firm D call. Germline CDR1 reads SGHTS; CDR2 reads YDEGEE. Trimming left V 1 base short and J 0 bases short, with 10 bases between. The CDR3 covers 16 residues.